This is a list of T cell receptor beta chains from one sample in a study of shared clonotypes between healthy human individuals. Profiled with immunoSEQ multiplex PCR; TCRdb holds only in-frame clones, not every one. In the table there are 1.4 million to 1.5 million clones, around 97% of which are singletons. Sequencing was done on a sample of naive CD4+ T cells sorted from blood. The receptors shown here come from a man aged 30 to 39 in good health. The CDR3 runs from the conserved cysteine through the conserved F or W. Each record gives: D gene, J gene, V gene, clone size, CDR3 DNA, CDR3 protein. A D gene is named only where the DNA matches it firmly. Expanded clones get a size class; other rows say once, few or many, or leave the size out.

D: -
J: TRBJ2-6
V: TRBV28
size: -
DNA: TGTGCCAGCAGTTCCAGACGACTTACCTCTGGGGCCAACGTCCTGACTTTC
CDR3: CASSSRRLTSGANVLTF

D: -
J: TRBJ1-3
V: TRBV10-3
size: -
DNA: TGTGCCATCAGATCGACAAACTCTGGAAACACCATATATTTT
CDR3: CAIRSTNSGNTIYF

D: -
J: TRBJ2-4
V: TRBV5-1
size: -
DNA: TGCGCCAGCAGTATAGGAGACCTAGCCAAAAACATTCAGTACTTC
CDR3: CASSIGDLAKNIQYF

D: -
J: TRBJ2-7
V: TRBV7-2
size: few
DNA: TGTGCCAGCAGCATAGGCCACTCCTACGAGCAGTACTTC
CDR3: CASSIGHSYEQYF

D: -
J: TRBJ2-1
V: TRBV11-2
size: -
DNA: TGTGCCAGCAGCCGTGGAAGGGCCGGCTACAATGAGCAGTTCTTC
CDR3: CASSRGRAGYNEQFF

D: TRBD1
J: TRBJ1-2
V: TRBV28
size: -
DNA: TGTGCCAGCAGTTTCTCGGGACAGGGGTATGGCTACACCTTC
CDR3: CASSFSGQGYGYTF

D: -
J: TRBJ2-3
V: TRBV5-4
size: -
DNA: TGTGCCAGCAGCCCCCCTACCGCAGATACGCAGTATTTT
CDR3: CASSPPTADTQYF

D: -
J: TRBJ2-3
V: TRBV7-3
size: -
DNA: TGTGCCAGCAGCTTCCGCCGGGAGTCAGATACGCAGTATTTT
CDR3: CASSFRRESDTQYF

D: -
J: TRBJ1-3
V: TRBV19
size: -
DNA: TGTGCCAGTTTTGATCCGTTCTCTGGAAACACCATATATTTT
CDR3: CASFDPFSGNTIYF

D: TRBD1
J: TRBJ1-3
V: TRBV18
size: -
DNA: TGTGCCAGCTCACCACTGGGACAGCACTCTGGAAACACCATATATTTT
CDR3: CASSPLGQHSGNTIYF

D: -
J: TRBJ1-1
V: TRBV29-1
size: -
DNA: TGCAGCGTTGTTATAATGAACACTGAAGCTTTCTTT
CDR3: CSVVIMNTEAFF

D: TRBD2
J: TRBJ2-1
V: TRBV5-4
size: -
DNA: TGTGCCAGCAGCTTTTTGGTTTTTGCGGGAGAACCCCACAATGAGCAGTTCTTC
CDR3: CASSFLVFAGEPHNEQFF

D: -
J: TRBJ2-7
V: TRBV6-5
size: -
DNA: TGTGCCAGCAGTCCCGGGACATTCGAGCAGTACTTC
CDR3: CASSPGTFEQYF

D: -
J: TRBJ2-1
V: TRBV28
size: -
DNA: TGTGCCAGCAGTTTTTCCGGGTACAATGAGCAGTTCTTC
CDR3: CASSFSGYNEQFF

D: TRBD1
J: TRBJ1-4
V: TRBV18
size: -
DNA: TGTGCCAGCTCGACGGGGACAGCGGTAAATGAAAAACTGTTTTTT
CDR3: CASSTGTAVNEKLFF

D: -
J: TRBJ2-1
V: TRBV9
size: once
DNA: TGTGCCAGCAGCGTAACACCCTACAATGAGCAGTTCTTC
CDR3: CASSVTPYNEQFF

D: TRBD1
J: TRBJ1-2
V: TRBV18
size: -
DNA: TGTGCCAGCTCCCTATCGGGACAGGACTATGGCTACACCTTC
CDR3: CASSLSGQDYGYTF

D: -
J: TRBJ1-3
V: TRBV6-5
size: -
DNA: TGTGCCAGCGGACCGATGACAGTCTCTGGAAACACCATATATTTT
CDR3: CASGPMTVSGNTIYF

D: -
J: TRBJ2-3
V: TRBV5-5
size: -
DNA: TGTGCCAGCAGCTCCCTTTCCACAGATACGCAGTATTTT
CDR3: CASSSLSTDTQYF

D: TRBD1
J: TRBJ1-2
V: TRBV2
size: -
DNA: TGTGCCAGCAGTAAAGACAGGGTCGCGAACTATGGCTACACCTTC
CDR3: CASSKDRVANYGYTF

D: -
J: TRBJ1-5
V: TRBV30
size: -
DNA: TGTGCCTGGAGGAAGGACGGTAGCAATCAGCCCCAGCATTTT
CDR3: CAWRKDGSNQPQHF

D: -
J: TRBJ2-7
V: TRBV18
size: -
DNA: TGTGCCAGCTCACCTCTCGTGCCTTCGATGATCTACGAGCAGTACTTC
CDR3: CASSPLVPSMIYEQYF

D: TRBD2
J: TRBJ2-7
V: TRBV29-1
size: -
DNA: TGCAGCGTGAGGGAGCGGGAGGGCTCCTACGAGCAGTACTTC
CDR3: CSVREREGSYEQYF

D: TRBD2
J: TRBJ2-1
V: TRBV5-4
size: -
DNA: TGTGCCAGCAGCCCACTAGCGGATTCCTACAATGAGCAGTTCTTC
CDR3: CASSPLADSYNEQFF

D: -
J: TRBJ2-1
V: TRBV28
size: -
DNA: TGTGCCAGCAGTCCCGACGCACGCTCCTACAATGAGCAGTTCTTC
CDR3: CASSPDARSYNEQFF

D: TRBD1
J: TRBJ2-7
V: TRBV29-1
size: -
DNA: TGCAGCGCCTTGGGACAGTACCCGGAGCCACCCGAGCAGTACTTC
CDR3: CSALGQYPEPPEQYF

D: TRBD2
J: TRBJ2-3
V: TRBV28
size: -
DNA: TGTGCCAGCAGTCCCCGGATCGTTGCGGGGGATACAGATACGCAGTATTTT
CDR3: CASSPRIVAGDTDTQYF

D: -
J: TRBJ2-1
V: TRBV12-5
size: once
DNA: TGTGCTAGTGGATCGGGACAATACAATGAGCAGTTCTTC
CDR3: CASGSGQYNEQFF

D: TRBD2
J: TRBJ2-1
V: TRBV7-8
size: -
DNA: TGTGCCAGCAGCTTAAAACGGGTCTGGGGTTTAGCGGGACCATCCGAGAATGAGCAGTTCTTC
CDR3: CASSLKRVWGLAGPSENEQFF

D: -
J: TRBJ1-1
V: TRBV19
size: -
DNA: TGTGCCAGTAGTCCGGACACCTGGTCCCCAAAAGCTTTCTTT
CDR3: CASSPDTWSPKAFF

D: TRBD1
J: TRBJ2-7
V: TRBV19
size: -
DNA: TGTGCCAGTAGTATCCTTGGGACAGCCGGCGAGGTCGAGCAGTACTTC
CDR3: CASSILGTAGEVEQYF

D: -
J: TRBJ1-1
V: TRBV27
size: -
DNA: TGTGCCAGCAGTTTACGGTTGAACACTGAAGCTTTCTTT
CDR3: CASSLRLNTEAFF

D: TRBD2
J: TRBJ2-1
V: TRBV18
size: -
DNA: TGTGCCAGCTCACAACCGGGGGGGTTCTACAATGAGCAGTTCTTC
CDR3: CASSQPGGFYNEQFF

D: -
J: TRBJ1-5
V: TRBV19
size: once
DNA: TGTGCCAGTAGTATAATATGGGGCAATCAGCCCCAGCATTTT
CDR3: CASSIIWGNQPQHF

D: -
J: TRBJ2-3
V: TRBV5-1
size: -
DNA: TGCGCCAGCAGCTTGGACAGAGCCACAGATACGCAGTATTTT
CDR3: CASSLDRATDTQYF